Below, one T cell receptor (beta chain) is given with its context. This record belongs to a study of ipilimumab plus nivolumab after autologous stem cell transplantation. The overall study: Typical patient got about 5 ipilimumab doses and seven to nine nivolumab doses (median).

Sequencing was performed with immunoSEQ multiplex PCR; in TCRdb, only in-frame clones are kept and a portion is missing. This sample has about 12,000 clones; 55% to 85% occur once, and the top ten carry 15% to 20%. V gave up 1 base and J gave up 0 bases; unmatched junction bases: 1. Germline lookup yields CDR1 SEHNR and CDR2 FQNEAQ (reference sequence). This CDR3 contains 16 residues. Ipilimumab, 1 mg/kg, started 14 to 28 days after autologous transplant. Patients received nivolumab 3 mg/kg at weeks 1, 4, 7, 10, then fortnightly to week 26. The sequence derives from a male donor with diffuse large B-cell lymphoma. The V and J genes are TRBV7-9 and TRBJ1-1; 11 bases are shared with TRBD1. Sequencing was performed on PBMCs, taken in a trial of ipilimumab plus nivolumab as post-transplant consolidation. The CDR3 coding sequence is TGTGCCAGCAGCTTAGGGACAGGGGGCATGAACACTGAAGCTTTCTTT. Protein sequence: CASSLGTGGMNTEAFF.